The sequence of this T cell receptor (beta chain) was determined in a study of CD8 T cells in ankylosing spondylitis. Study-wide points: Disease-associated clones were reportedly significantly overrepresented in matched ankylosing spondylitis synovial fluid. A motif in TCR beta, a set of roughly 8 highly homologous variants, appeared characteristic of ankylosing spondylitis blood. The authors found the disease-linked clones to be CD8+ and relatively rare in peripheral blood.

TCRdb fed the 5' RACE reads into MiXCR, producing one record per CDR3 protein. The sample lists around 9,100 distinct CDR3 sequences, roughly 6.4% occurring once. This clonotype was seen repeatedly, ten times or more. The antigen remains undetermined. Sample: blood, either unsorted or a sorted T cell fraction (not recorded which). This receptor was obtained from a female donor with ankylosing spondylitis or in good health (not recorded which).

Written as DNA, the CDR3 is TGTGCCAGCAGCGGGACTAGCGGCTCCTACGAGCAGTACTTC. It specifies CASSGTSGSYEQYF. This sequence joins TRBV9 and TRBJ2-7; 10 bases match TRBD2. V was pared by 3 bases and J by 0 bases, with 0 bases of the junction left unmatched. CDR3 size: 14 residues. CDR1 is SGDLS and CDR2 is YYNGEE in the germline V gene.